This section outlines one TCR beta chain sequence together with its context. Produced via immunoSEQ multiplex PCR; TCRdb's table is partial and in-frame only. This sample yields under 300,000 clones, of which around 76% are seen a single time; around 5.1% belongs to the top ten. The data belong to a study of cytotoxic CD8 clonotypes in ibrutinib-treated CLL. The CDR3 runs to 16 residues. V lost 1 base and J lost 6, with 18 bases in between. Looked up from germline, CDR1 is SGDLS and CDR2 is YYNGEE. This TCR was recovered from a human donor with chronic lymphocytic leukemia. The rearrangement links TRBV9 to TRBJ2-3, with D possibly being TRBD1 (7 bases). The sequenced sample was PBMCs, obtained at disease progression, from a patient treated with ibrutinib. The CDR3 DNA reads TGTGCCAGCAGCGTAATGGCAGGGGGGCTAGCGGATACGCAGTATTTT. Amino acids: CASSVMAGGLADTQYF.